This TCR beta chain was obtained from a study of CD8 T cells in Susac syndrome (dated 2019 in TCRdb). With regard to the full study: Whether CD8+ T cell activation and differentiation in Susac syndrome was antigen driven was tested using repertoire sequencing. The clonality of the CD8+ T cell repertoire was compared across approximately 11 healthy donors, about 14 Susac syndrome patients and 15 multiple sclerosis patients.

RNA was extracted with the RNeasy kit and about 0.45 to 1 ug was reverse transcribed using random hexamers. The immunoSEQ multiplex PCR assay, which covers 54 Vbeta and 13 Jbeta segments, was used to amplify TCR beta CDR3 regions. PCR amplification bias was corrected by using a synthetic template baseline for primer optimization and computational correction. The study's own analysis went as follows. Reads were annotated to V, D and J genes per IMGT and analyzed with immunoSEQ Analyzer, keeping only productive sequences. Clonality was calculated as one minus the Shannon entropy normalized by log2 of the number of productive unique sequences. For each patient and control, public and private clones were evaluated among the 100 most prevalent clones. Clones were defined as Susac-specific if absent from the healthy and MS cohorts, from roughly 1,100 published viral clones and from other ImmuneACCESS disease sequences. TCRdb reprocessing: public reads trimmed at Q25 with fastp, clones called with MiXCR, in-frame beta chains kept. Every CDR3 protein is listed once, alongside the most common genes and DNA of its rows. TCRdb's processing, not the study's, gives the V and J calls here. The sample data list some 120,000 distinct CDR3 sequences, and roughly 89% of these were observed just once. Under 0.25% of the sample goes to the ten largest clones.

The CDR3 spans 12 residues, from the cysteine through the phenylalanine. The entry retains the CDR3 DNA only, 36 bases that are in frame from base 1. CDR1 and CDR2 were assigned from the germline V gene (reference sequence) as LNHDA and SQIVND. V is clipped by 5 bases and J by 11 bases, and the sequence between their germline boundaries is 15 bases long. As for this clonotype: Which antigen it targets is not known. The input lacks base qualities; no much larger clone sits a single base away.

High-throughput TCR beta sequencing profiled peripheral blood CD8+ and CD4+ T cells from healthy donors, Susac syndrome patients and multiple sclerosis patients. The multiple sclerosis controls were treatment-naive patients who had stable or active relapsing-remitting disease and met the revised McDonald criteria. Bulk CD8+ and CD4+ T cells were purified magnetically by negative isolation, whereas CD8+ TEMRA cells were enriched by FACS. Blood was drawn into EDTA tubes, processed within 24 hours, and PBMCs were isolated by density gradient centrifugation. PBMCs intended for TCR sequencing were cryopreserved in liquid nitrogen and thawed later in a water bath at 37 degrees C. The sorted or isolated CD4+, CD8+ and CD8+ TEMRA cells reached a purity of at least 90%. The paper's findings and limits, for the study overall: The study acknowledged that relatively few individuals were included in the TCR sequencing and HLA analysis.

The chain uses TRBV19 and TRBJ1-2; too little of a D gene remains to name it. Sample: CD8+ T cells from PBMCs. The clonotype was recovered from a human donor with multiple sclerosis. The DNA sequence follows: TGTGCCAGTAGTTCCGGGCCGATGGGGTACACCTTC. It is translated as CASSSGPMGYTF.